This entry lists 29 T cell receptor beta chains sequenced from one sample in a study of T cell repertoires in aging, cancer and after chemotherapy. Amplification of TCR beta used genomic DNA extracted from peripheral blood. Multiplex touch-down PCR with TRB-A/B primers amplified rearranged V-D-J TRB sequences. MiXCR was run by TCRdb on the multiplex PCR reads, yielding one entry per CDR3 protein. The repertoire holds around 4,300 distinct CDR3 sequences, 39% seen once, with 3.6% in the top ten. Sequencing used blood. The receptors stem from a human donor with a blood cancer.

The chain is built from TRBV20-1 and TRBJ2-3, with 11 bases fitting TRBD2. J was trimmed by 0 bases and V by 6 bases; bases with no gene match: 14. CDR3 length: 18 amino acids. CDR1 DFQATT and CDR2 SNEGSKA come from the germline V gene (reference sequence). The CDR3 bases are TGCAGTGCGAGAACTAGCGGGAGCGGGGGATCTAGCACAGATACGCAGTATTTT. Translating it yields CSARTSGSGGSSTDTQYF.

A remark on this clonotype: A much larger clonotype is one base distant, so this may be a read error. This chain links TRBV6-5 with TRBJ2-3, with 7 bases matching TRBD1. Germline CDR1 MNHEY, CDR2 SVGAGI. This CDR3 has 16 residues. CDR3: CSSSQSSGTVRDTQYF. The CDR3 nucleotides are TGTTCCAGCAGTCAATCTTCCGGGACAGTCCGAGATACGCAGTATTTT.

The genes are TRBV18 and TRBJ1-5; 8 nucleotides agree with TRBD1. The length of the CDR3 is 15 residues. After removal of 3 bases from V and 8 bases from J, the junction contained 9 bases not matched to a gene. Germline lookup yields CDR1 KGHSH and CDR2 LQKENI. CDR3 amino acids: CASSPGGQVKKPQHF. The CDR3, as DNA: TGTGCCAGCTCACCGGGGGGACAGGTCAAAAAGCCCCAGCATTTT.

A few counts support this clonotype. This chain uses TRBV18 with TRBJ1-6; no clear D. This CDR3 is built from 13 residues. Germline lookup yields CDR1 KGHSH and CDR2 LQKENI. The V end lost 1 base, the J end lost 8 bases, and 6 bases lay between the germline ends. CDR3 nucleotides: TGTGCCAGCTCACCACATGCTGATTCACCCCTCCACTTT. Protein: CASSPHADSPLHF.

This clonotype was seen once. The gene calls are TRBV25-1 and TRBJ2-7, with TRBD2 as a possible D gene (5 bases). CDR1 and CDR2 from the germline V gene are MGHDK and SYGVNS. The CDR3 is 13 residues long. The V and J ends lost 4 bases and 5 bases respectively, with 12 bases between them. The CDR3 region has the DNA TGTGCCAGCAGTGCGGGAAGCCCCCACGAGCAGTACTTC. It codes for CASSAGSPHEQYF.

The V call is TRBV19, the J call TRBJ2-3; tentative D call: TRBD2 (5 bases). V lost 6 bases, J lost 0 bases, and 10 bases lay in between. Germline assignment: CDR1 LNHDA and CDR2 SQIVND (reference sequence). This CDR3 comprises 14 residues. The CDR3: CASRDAGSTDTQYF. The CDR3 DNA is TGTGCCAGTAGGGACGCGGGTAGCACAGATACGCAGTATTTT. Based on the CDR3 plus reference TRBV19 and TRBJ2-3, the full variable domain is DGGITQSPKYLFRKEGQNVTLSCEQNLNHDAMYWYRQDPGQGLRLIYYSQIVNDFQKGDIAEGYSVSREKKESFPLTVTSAQKNPTAFYLCASRDAGSTDTQYFGPGTRLTVL.

In this sample, this clonotype is medium-sized. This rearrangement joins TRBV19 to TRBJ2-7; 9 bases fit TRBD2. V was pared by 4 bases and J by 6 bases, with 10 bases of the junction left unmatched. Per the germline V gene, CDR1 is LNHDA and CDR2 is SQIVND (reference sequence). This CDR3 is 15 amino acids long. The CDR3 DNA reads as TGTGCCAGTAGTACTAACCCGGGACTAGCAGGCGAGCAGTACTTC. This translates into CASSTNPGLAGEQYF.

The chain carries TRBV6-5 and TRBJ1-2; D is ambiguous. This CDR3 is built from 18 residues. CDR1 and CDR2 from the germline V gene are MNHEY and SVGAGI. V was trimmed by 5 bases and J by 5 bases, leaving 27 bases between them. The CDR3 coding sequence is TGTGCCAGCAGTGAAGCCTCCAGGTATGATAAGGTCCGTTATGGCTACACCTTC. It yields the protein CASSEASRYDKVRYGYTF.

The gene calls are TRBV12-3 or TRBV12-4 and TRBJ2-5; TRBD2 aligns across 8 bases. Unmatched junction bases numbered 9, after V lost 2 bases and J lost 4 bases. This CDR3 spans 16 amino acids. CDR3 region: CASSLRLAKNGETQYF. The CDR3 DNA reads TGTGCCAGCAGTTTAAGACTAGCGAAGAATGGAGAGACCCAGTACTTC.

This chain connects TRBV30 to TRBJ1-3; D possibly corresponds to TRBD1 (6 bases). Germline assignment: CDR1 GTSNPN and CDR2 SVGIG (reference sequence). CDR3 length equals 15 residues. Trimming took off 0 bases at V and 3 bases at J, with 12 bases between the two ends. The CDR3 protein is CAWSVQGSFGNTIYF. In DNA, the CDR3 is TGTGCCTGGAGTGTACAGGGATCATTTGGAAACACCATATATTTT.

This clonotype is classed as large. CDR3 in amino acids: CSVESTGTTDTQYF. The CDR3 DNA reads TGCAGCGTTGAGTCGACAGGGACGACAGATACGCAGTATTTT. The rearrangement joins TRBV29-1 to TRBJ2-3, with 7 bases identical to TRBD1. The V gene end was trimmed by 3 bases and the J gene end by 3 bases; junction bases not matched to a gene: 6. The CDR3 has 14 residues. Germline assignment: CDR1 SQVTM and CDR2 ANQGSEA.

About this clonotype: A clone one base away is much larger, so this may be a read error. The chain recombines TRBV29-1 with TRBJ1-2; D not resolved. Germline lookup yields CDR1 SQVTM and CDR2 ANQGSEA. The CDR3 is 12 residues long. The CDR3 nucleotides are TGCAGCGTTGCTAGGGCCGCGTATGTCTACACCTTC. As protein: CSVARAAYVYTF.

This clonotype was counted between two and nine times. V is TRBV6-1 and J is TRBJ2-1, with unresolved D. This CDR3 is 17 amino acids long. The germline gives CDR1 MNHNS, CDR2 SASEGT. Trimming took off 6 bases at V and 1 base at J, with 19 bases between the two ends. The CDR3 loop reads CASRATVGRYSYNEQFF. The CDR3 nucleotides read TGTGCCAGCAGGGCGACCGTGGGAAGGTATTCCTACAATGAGCAGTTCTTC.

Turning to this clonotype: Just one base apart from a much larger clone, this may be a read error. This chain uses TRBV29-1 with TRBJ2-1, with 11 bases lining up with TRBD2. This CDR3 spans 13 amino acids. V dropped 7 bases and J dropped 6; count of bases not matched to a gene: 5. Germline assignment: CDR1 SQVTM and CDR2 ANQGSEA. CDR3 residues: CSARLAGFNEQFF. CDR3 nucleotide sequence: TGCAGCGCTCGACTAGCGGGATTCAATGAGCAGTTCTTC.

This clonotype was recorded a few times. This chain connects TRBV19 to TRBJ1-5, with 8 bases matching TRBD1. The CDR3 is 14 amino acids. V was clipped by 5 bases and J by 7 bases; unmatched bases: 7. CDR1 and CDR2 (germline): LNHDA, SQIVND (reference sequence). The CDR3 sequence: CASSAGQGDQPQHF. The CDR3, as DNA: TGTGCCAGTAGTGCAGGACAGGGTGACCAGCCCCAGCATTTT.

This chain joins TRBV6-5 and TRBJ2-1, with TRBD2 matching 8 bases. CDR1 is MNHEY and CDR2 is SVGAGI in the germline V gene. V dropped 5 bases and J dropped 9; count of bases not matched to a gene: 18. This CDR3 region has 17 residues. The CDR3 region is CASSEFGSGIYEGEQFF. In DNA, the CDR3 is TGTGCCAGCAGTGAATTCGGTAGCGGGATCTATGAAGGTGAGCAGTTCTTC.

The chain uses TRBV5-6 and TRBJ2-7, with TRBD2 matching over 7 bases. J gave up 3 bases and V 1 base, and 4 bases lay outside the gene matches. The CDR3 runs 14 residues. Germline V gene lookup returns CDR1 SGHDT and CDR2 YYEEEE. This chain's CDR3 is CASSLWTRDYEQYF. The CDR3 region has the DNA TGTGCCAGCAGCTTGTGGACTAGGGACTACGAGCAGTACTTC.

The chain recombines TRBV19 with TRBJ1-5, with 7 bases lining up with TRBD1. CDR3 length: 16 amino acids. Trimming removed 5 bases from V and 0 bases from J; junction bases left unmatched: 7. The germline gives CDR1 LNHDA, CDR2 SQIVND (reference sequence). The CDR3 is CASSWQGVTSNQPQHF. DNA for the CDR3: TGTGCCAGTAGTTGGCAGGGGGTCACTAGCAATCAGCCCCAGCATTTT.

The rearrangement uses TRBV12-3 or TRBV12-4 and TRBJ1-2, with a tentative D call TRBD1 (5 bases). Between the trimmed V and J ends, which lost 5 bases and 7 bases, there was a span of 17 bases. This CDR3 region has 14 residues. CDR3 sequence reads: CASSLDSRVFGYTF. The CDR3, as DNA: TGTGCCAGCAGTCTAGATAGCAGGGTCTTTGGCTACACCTTC.

V usage is TRBV6-1 and J usage is TRBJ1-1; D not certain. Looked up from germline, CDR1 is MNHNS and CDR2 is SASEGT. Trimming pared 3 bases from V and 1 base from J, leaving 18 bases between. The CDR3 consists of 17 residues. CDR3 loop: CASSDSYGVGENTEAFF. The CDR3 coding sequence is TGTGCCAGCAGTGATTCGTATGGGGTAGGCGAGAACACTGAAGCTTTCTTT.

The CDR3 loop reads CASSISRGRGTQYF. The CDR3 region has the DNA TGTGCCAGTAGCATCTCTAGGGGGAGGGGGACCCAGTACTTC. The V gene is TRBV19, the J gene TRBJ2-5; a possible D gene is TRBD2 (7 bases). The V gene lost 6 bases and the J gene lost 7 bases, with 18 bases spanning the gap. This CDR3 region has 14 residues. Per germline, CDR1 LNHDA and CDR2 SQIVND (reference sequence).

The CDR3 reads CASSGETGGQAELFF. CDR3 DNA: TGTGCCAGCAGTGGAGAAACAGGGGGCCAAGCGGAGCTGTTTTTT. The rearrangement uses TRBV2 and TRBJ2-2; 9 nucleotides line up with TRBD1. Germline-derived CDR1 and CDR2 are SNHLY and FYNNEI. V gave up 4 bases and J gave up 10 bases; unmatched junction bases: 10. CDR3 size: 15 residues.

The chain joins TRBV5-4 to TRBJ2-7, with 7 bases identical to TRBD1. J was trimmed by 2 bases and V by 4 bases; bases with no gene match: 15. Germline-derived CDR1 and CDR2 are SGHNT and YYREEE (reference sequence). This CDR3 comprises 17 residues. For the CDR3, the DNA is TGTGCCAGCAGCGGGTCAAGTGGAACAGGGGACCCCTACGAGCAGTACTTC. Protein: CASSGSSGTGDPYEQYF.

A few counts support this clonotype. The V gene is TRBV7-9, the J gene TRBJ2-7; D could derive from TRBD1 or TRBD2 (5 bases each). The V end was cut by 5 bases, the J end by 0 bases, with 11 bases between. This CDR3 is built from 14 residues. CDR1 SEHNR and CDR2 FQNEAQ come from the germline V gene (reference sequence). The CDR3 DNA reads as TGTGCCAGCAGCACCCCCGGGACCTCCTACGAGCAGTACTTC. This translates into CASSTPGTSYEQYF.

CDR3 DNA sequence: TGTGCCACCTCAACCGGGGGGAAGAGGGACGAAAAACTGTTTTTT. It is translated as CATSTGGKRDEKLFF. The chain combines TRBV15 with TRBJ1-4; weak D call: TRBD1 (5 bases). V was shortened by 8 bases and J by 8 bases, with 21 bases between the two germline ends. Germline CDR1 is LNHNV and CDR2 is YYDKDF (reference sequence). There are 15 residues in the CDR3.

This clonotype was seen a handful of times. The chain links TRBV12-3 or TRBV12-4 to TRBJ2-3; maybe TRBD2 (6 bases). With 3 bases removed from V and 2 bases from J, the gap between germline ends came to 9 bases. The CDR3 is made up of 14 amino acids. CDR3 in DNA: TGTGCCAGCAGTTTGGGCGGGACCACAGATACGCAGTATTTT. Translating gives CASSLGGTTDTQYF.

The V and J genes are TRBV7-6 and TRBJ2-7, with D unclear. Germline assignment: CDR1 SGHVS and CDR2 FNYEAQ. This CDR3 has 15 amino acids. V was trimmed by 0 bases and J by 2 bases, leaving 11 bases between them. Written as DNA, the CDR3 is TGTGCCAGCAGCTTAGCGGAAGGTCGGGCCTACGAGCAGTACTTC. It is translated as CASSLAEGRAYEQYF.

This clonotype is judged medium-sized (0.01 to 0.1%). V gene TRBV6-5 combines with J gene TRBJ2-3; 9 bases agree with TRBD2. This CDR3 spans 16 amino acids. Per germline, CDR1 MNHEY and CDR2 SVGAGI. With 6 bases clipped from V and 1 base from J, the junction kept 8 bases outside the gene matches. The CDR3 DNA sequence: TGTGCCAGCAGGACGAGCTGGACTAGCGGCACAGATACGCAGTATTTT. It codes for CASRTSWTSGTDTQYF.

The chain carries TRBV13 and TRBJ1-1; weak D call: TRBD1 (5 bases). The CDR3 is made up of 13 amino acids. V dropped 5 bases and J dropped 5 bases, with 12 bases sitting between them. Germline V CDR1 and CDR2: PRHDT, FYEKMQ (reference sequence). The CDR3 DNA sequence: TGTGCCAGCAGCCATTCTGGGGGGACTGAAGCTTTCTTT. Translating it yields CASSHSGGTEAFF.